This T cell receptor beta chain was sequenced during a study of blood T cell repertoires in COVID-19. Study-level background: Sites across the United States, Italy and Spain contributed samples from acute and convalescent COVID-19. In each case, the material was cDNA or gDNA derived from T cells, B-cell-depleted T cells, or PBMCs.

How the authors handled the data: By means of reference gene primer amplification, nucleated cell counts were estimated. TCRdb keeps only in-frame clones here, not all; method: immunoSEQ multiplex PCR. The V and J calls and clone size come from that table; D and trimming were worked out from the DNA. The data contain under 45,000 clones, 60% to 80% of them singletons. The CDR3 consists of 15 residues. Trimming took 2 bases from V and 6 from J, leaving 14 bases between them. Germline values: CDR1 LGHDT, CDR2 YNNKEL (reference sequence). The sample consisted of peripheral blood. The genes are TRBV3-1 (or the pseudogene TRBV3-2) and TRBJ1-5, with D possibly being TRBD1 (5 bases). The sequence was obtained from a woman in her 70s with acute or convalescent COVID-19. The CDR3 is CASSQTQGWGQPQHF. CDR3 nucleotides: TGTGCCAGCAGCCAAACTCAGGGTTGGGGTCAGCCCCAGCATTTT.